Shown below are 27 T cell receptor beta chains from a single sample sequenced in a study of blood T cell repertoires in COVID-19. Here immunoSEQ multiplex PCR was the method, and the copy in TCRdb shows in-frame clones only, minus some. Of about 140,000 clones detected, around 81% appear once; the ten largest clones hold 1.6%. The specimen was peripheral blood. These receptors came from a human donor in a cohort sampled during active COVID-19.

The rearrangement links TRBV6-5 to TRBJ2-1, with 9 nucleotides matching TRBD1. J gave up 7 bases and V 7 bases, and 11 bases lay outside the gene matches. This CDR3 region has 15 residues. CDR1 MNHEY and CDR2 SVGAGI come from the germline V gene. As DNA, the CDR3 is TGTGCCAGCATCTCCCCGGGGACAGGGAGTAATGAGCAGTTCTTC. The encoded protein is CASISPGTGSNEQFF.

The CDR3 DNA follows: TGTGCCAGCTCACCGCAAAGGAGGGGTCAGCCCCAGCATTTT. It codes for CASSPQRRGQPQHF. The chain recombines TRBV18 with TRBJ1-5, with a tentative D call TRBD1 (5 bases). There are 14 residues in the CDR3. Germline V gene data show CDR1 as KGHSH and CDR2 as LQKENI. Trimming removed 3 bases at V and 6 bases at J, with 12 bases between.

The chain recombines TRBV15 with TRBJ1-5; D possibly corresponds to TRBD1 (5 bases). Trimming cost V 4 bases and J 7 bases, with 26 bases left between them. Germline assignment: CDR1 LNHNV and CDR2 YYDKDF (reference sequence). CDR3 length: 18 amino acids. The CDR3 sequence: CATSTSYDPGVQWQPQHF. CDR3 DNA: TGTGCCACCAGCACCTCTTATGACCCGGGGGTTCAGTGGCAGCCCCAGCATTTT.

As regards this clone: Relative to the germline gene, one junction end is altered; a read error may explain this. This chain links TRBV6-2 or TRBV6-3 with TRBJ2-2; 8 bases are a match to TRBD2. The CDR3 runs to 16 residues. CDR1 is MNHEY, CDR2 SVGEGT, per germline. The CDR3 DNA is TGTGCCAGCAGTAACTCACTAGCGGAGAGGACCGGGGAGCTGTTTTTT. Residues: CASSNSLAERTGELFF.

DNA of the CDR3: TGTGCCAGCAGTTCACCCGGGACTAGCGGAAAGAGGGGTCACGAGCAGTACTTC. Translation: CASSSPGTSGKRGHEQYF. This chain uses TRBV27 with TRBJ2-7; 11 bases fit TRBD2. Unmatched junction bases numbered 16, after V lost 4 bases and J lost 5 bases. CDR1 MNHEY and CDR2 SMNVEV come from the germline V gene (reference sequence). The CDR3 spans 18 residues.

The rearrangement uses TRBV27 and TRBJ1-1; no clear D. V lost 6 bases and J 4 bases, leaving 12 bases between the germline ends. CDR1 and CDR2 (germline): MNHEY, SMNVEV (reference sequence). The CDR3 spans 13 residues. The CDR3 nucleotides are TGTGCCAGCAGCAGGTCCACAGTCACTGAAGCTTTCTTT. This translates into CASSRSTVTEAFF.

The rearrangement uses TRBV7-9 and TRBJ2-7, with a tentative D call TRBD1 (5 bases). Trimming removed 5 bases from V and 6 bases from J, with 20 bases in between. Germline values: CDR1 SEHNR, CDR2 FQNEAQ (reference sequence). This CDR3 comprises 15 residues. The CDR3 DNA follows: TGTGCCAGCAGCGGGGCGGCTGGTGGTGGCCGCGAGCAGTACTTC. Protein product: CASSGAAGGGREQYF.

The chain recombines TRBV7-2 with TRBJ1-2; D unresolved. Germline V gene lookup returns CDR1 SGHTA and CDR2 FQGNSA. CDR3 size: 14 residues. V was trimmed by 5 bases and J by 6 bases, leaving 16 bases between them. Here the CDR3 DNA reads TGTGCCAGCAGCCTTCCATTCCCGGTAAATGGCTACACCTTC. The encoded protein is CASSLPFPVNGYTF.

The rearrangement joins TRBV10-3 to TRBJ1-2; D not resolved. The CDR3 is 14 amino acids. Looked up from germline, CDR1 is ENHRY and CDR2 is SYGVKD. Deletions cut 1 base from V and 1 base from J, with 7 bases between. This CDR3 is CAISELAGNYGYTF. CDR3 coding DNA: TGTGCCATCAGTGAGTTGGCGGGTAACTATGGCTACACCTTC.

This rearrangement joins TRBV4-1 to TRBJ1-5, with TRBD1 as a possible D gene (5 bases). The CDR3 length is 15 residues. CDR1 and CDR2 from the germline V gene are MGHRA and YSYEKL. The ends were cut back, 3 bases at V and 0 bases at J, with 9 bases in the middle. In DNA form, the CDR3 reads TGCGCCAGCAGCCACCGACAGTATAGCAATCAGCCCCAGCATTTT. Its protein product is CASSHRQYSNQPQHF.

The chain has TRBV5-6 and TRBJ2-7; possible D gene TRBD1, 6 bases. Germline CDR1 and CDR2: SGHDT and YYEEEE. The CDR3 contains 13 residues. Trimming stripped 3 bases from V and 2 bases from J, with 9 bases between. This CDR3 reads CASSWGTTYEQYF. The CDR3 DNA is TGTGCCAGCAGCTGGGGGACAACCTACGAGCAGTACTTC.

The V and J genes are TRBV5-8 and TRBJ1-1; D is possibly TRBD1 (6 bases). From germline, CDR1 is SGHTS and CDR2 YDEGEE. This CDR3 has 14 amino acids. Trimming took off 2 bases at V and 5 bases at J, with 13 bases between the two ends. CDR3 DNA sequence: TGTGCCAGCAGCTTAGGGGGGGCGCGGACTGAAGCTTTCTTT. This translates into CASSLGGARTEAFF.

This clone has more than one count but fewer than ten. CDR3 in amino acids: CASSSRGNTIYF. CDR3 bases: TGTGCCAGCAGCTCTCGGGGAAACACCATATATTTT. The chain uses TRBV7-9 and TRBJ1-3; no definite D call. The germline CDR1 and CDR2 sequences are SEHNR and FQNEAQ (reference sequence). CDR3 size: 12 residues. V lost 4 bases and J lost 4, with 5 bases in between.

The chain links TRBV3-1 (or the pseudogene TRBV3-2) to TRBJ1-1; D gene unclear. The CDR3 has 12 amino acids. V shed 4 bases and J shed 5 bases, with 8 bases lying between them. From germline, CDR1 is LGHDT and CDR2 YNNKEL (reference sequence). The CDR3 reads CASSRVKTEAFF. The DNA of the CDR3 is TGTGCCAGCAGCCGTGTAAAAACTGAAGCTTTCTTT.

The table lists this clone with a few counts. This chain links TRBV7-2 with TRBJ2-1; TRBD1 might be the D (5 bases). The CDR3 has 13 residues. Germline CDR1 reads SGHTA; CDR2 reads FQGNSA. The V gene lost 1 base and the J gene lost 5 bases, with 6 bases spanning the gap. Here the CDR3 reads CASSLVQDNEQFF. CDR3 DNA sequence: TGTGCCAGCAGCTTAGTACAGGACAATGAGCAGTTCTTC.

This clone was counted only a few times. This chain uses TRBV4-1 with TRBJ2-1; 7 bases line up with TRBD1. Germline loops: CDR1 MGHRA, CDR2 YSYEKL. This CDR3 is 19 amino acids long. V trimming: 2 bases; J trimming: 0 bases; junction bases outside the gene matches: 13. The CDR3 DNA reads TGCGCCAGCAGCCAACGAGCTTTGAAGACAGGGACCTCCTACAATGAGCAGTTCTTC. Protein product: CASSQRALKTGTSYNEQFF.

This clone was seen many times. The genes are TRBV28 and TRBJ2-7; 15 nucleotides line up with TRBD2. The length of the CDR3 is 17 residues. Losses at the gene ends were 5 bases for V and 5 bases for J; bases not matched to a gene: 10. In germline, CDR1 is MDHEN, CDR2 SYDVKM. The CDR3 DNA reads TGTGCCAGCAGTCGAGGGGCGGGACTAGCGGGAGGCCACGAGCAGTACTTC. Amino acids: CASSRGAGLAGGHEQYF. Full variable domain (remainder filled in from reference TRBV28 and TRBJ2-7): DVKVTQSSRYLVKRTGEKVFLECVQDMDHENMFWYRQDPGLGLRLIYFSYDVKMKEKGDIPEGYSVSREKKERFSLILESASTNQTSMYLCASSRGAGLAGGHEQYFGPGTRLTVT.

This chain joins TRBV5-4 and TRBJ1-5; D not resolved. The CDR3 covers 13 residues. The V end lost 2 bases, the J end lost 6 bases, and 9 bases lay between the germline ends. Germline CDR1 reads SGHNT; CDR2 reads YYREEE (reference sequence). CDR3 bases: TGTGCCAGCAGCTTCGAGGGCAGTCAGCCCCAGCATTTT. It yields the protein CASSFEGSQPQHF.

The chain uses TRBV29-1 and TRBJ2-7; 9 bases map to TRBD1. Losses at the gene ends were 5 bases for V and 6 bases for J; bases not matched to a gene: 5. CDR1 SQVTM and CDR2 ANQGSEA come from the germline V gene. This CDR3 contains 12 residues. The CDR3 region is CSVRTGQGEQYF. DNA for the CDR3: TGCAGCGTTCGGACGGGACAGGGCGAGCAGTACTTC.

The V gene is TRBV5-1, the J gene TRBJ2-1; 14 bases agree with TRBD2. Germline CDR1 and CDR2: SGHRS and YFSETQ. After removal of 4 bases from V and 6 bases from J, the junction contained 6 bases not matched to a gene. The CDR3 is 16 amino acids. CDR3 bases: TGCGCCAGCAGCCGGACGACTAGCGGGAGGGCCAATGAGCAGTTCTTC. It yields the protein CASSRTTSGRANEQFF.

This chain joins TRBV7-3 and TRBJ2-1; 10 nucleotides agree with TRBD1. Germline values: CDR1 SGHTA, CDR2 FQGTGA. The V gene end was trimmed by 5 bases and the J gene end by 8 bases; junction bases not matched to a gene: 12. The CDR3 runs 16 residues. The CDR3 DNA is TGTGCCAGCAGCCCCACCGCCGGGACAGGGGTCCATGAGCAGTTCTTC. Protein product: CASSPTAGTGVHEQFF.

V gene TRBV6-5 combines with J gene TRBJ1-6; TRBD1 is a possible D gene (5 bases). CDR3 length: 15 amino acids. Germline V lookup: CDR1 MNHEY, CDR2 SVGAGI. Trimming took off 6 bases at V and 0 bases at J, with 9 bases between the two ends. The CDR3 DNA sequence: TGTGCCAGCAGCCCCCAGGGCTCCTATAATTCACCCCTCCACTTT. Translating it yields CASSPQGSYNSPLHF.

The gene calls are TRBV4-2 and TRBJ1-1, with a weak D call TRBD1 (6 bases). Germline values: CDR1 LGHNA, CDR2 YNFKEQ. This CDR3 is 15 amino acids long. V was shortened by 0 bases and J by 3 bases, with 11 bases between the two germline ends. The CDR3 DNA reads as TGTGCCAGCAGCCAAGAAAAGGGGGTGGACACTGAAGCTTTCTTT. This translates into CASSQEKGVDTEAFF.

The chain links TRBV19 to TRBJ1-4, with 7 bases aligning to TRBD1. Losses at the gene ends were 5 bases for V and 8 bases for J; bases not matched to a gene: 11. The CDR3 is 15 residues long. Germline V gene sequence: CDR1 LNHDA, CDR2 SQIVND (reference sequence). DNA for the CDR3: TGTGCCAGTAGTCTAACAGACAGGGAAGGCGAAAAACTGTTTTTT. It is translated as CASSLTDREGEKLFF.

V gene TRBV30 combines with J gene TRBJ1-1; D not certain. Germline values: CDR1 GTSNPN, CDR2 SVGIG (reference sequence). Trimming stripped 4 bases from V and 6 bases from J, with 9 bases between. The length of the CDR3 is 11 residues. The CDR3 DNA is TGTGCCTGGACCAATTTTGCTGAAGCTTTCTTT. Amino acids: CAWTNFAEAFF. Complete variable domain (other parts from reference TRBV30 and TRBJ1-1): SQTIHQWPATLVQPVGSPLSLECTVEGTSNPNLYWYRQAAGRGLQLLFYSVGIGQISSEVPQNLSASRPQDRQFILSSKKLLLSDSGFYLCAWTNFAEAFFGQGTRLTVV.

The CDR3: CATSRDPSGELFF. CDR3 nucleotides: TGTGCCACCAGCAGAGACCCTTCCGGGGAGCTGTTTTTT. This chain links TRBV15 with TRBJ2-2; D unresolved. Germline values: CDR1 LNHNV, CDR2 YYDKDF (reference sequence). Trimming stripped 0 bases from V and 6 bases from J, with 5 bases between. This CDR3 comprises 13 residues.

The chain recombines TRBV11-2 with TRBJ2-3, with D possibly being TRBD2 (6 bases). Trimming stripped 0 bases from V and 0 bases from J, with 22 bases between. The CDR3 covers 20 residues. Germline loops: CDR1 SGHAT, CDR2 FQNNGV. CDR3 nucleotide sequence: TGTGCCAGCAGCTTAGATCTATATGACCTAGGGAGGCCCAGCACAGATACGCAGTATTTT. Translated: CASSLDLYDLGRPSTDTQYF.